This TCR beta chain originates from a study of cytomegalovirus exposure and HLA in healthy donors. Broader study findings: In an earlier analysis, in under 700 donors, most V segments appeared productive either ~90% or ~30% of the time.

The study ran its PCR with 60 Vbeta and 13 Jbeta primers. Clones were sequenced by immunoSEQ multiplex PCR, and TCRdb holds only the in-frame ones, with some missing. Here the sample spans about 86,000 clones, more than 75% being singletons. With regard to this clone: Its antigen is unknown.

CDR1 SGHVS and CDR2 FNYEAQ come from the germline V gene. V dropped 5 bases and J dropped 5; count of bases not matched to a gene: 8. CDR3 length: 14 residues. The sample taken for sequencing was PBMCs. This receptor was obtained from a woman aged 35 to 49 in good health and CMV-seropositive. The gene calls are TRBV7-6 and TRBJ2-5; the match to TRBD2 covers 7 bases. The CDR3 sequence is CASSLGPGRETQYF. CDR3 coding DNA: TGTGCCAGCAGCCTGGGCCCCGGGAGGGAGACCCAGTACTTC. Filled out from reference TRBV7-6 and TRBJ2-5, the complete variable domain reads GAGVSQSPRYKVTKRGQDVALRCDPISGHVSLYWYRQALGQGPEFLTYFNYEAQQDKSGLPNDRFSAERPEGSISTLTIQRTEQRDSAMYRCASSLGPGRETQYFGPGTRLLVL.